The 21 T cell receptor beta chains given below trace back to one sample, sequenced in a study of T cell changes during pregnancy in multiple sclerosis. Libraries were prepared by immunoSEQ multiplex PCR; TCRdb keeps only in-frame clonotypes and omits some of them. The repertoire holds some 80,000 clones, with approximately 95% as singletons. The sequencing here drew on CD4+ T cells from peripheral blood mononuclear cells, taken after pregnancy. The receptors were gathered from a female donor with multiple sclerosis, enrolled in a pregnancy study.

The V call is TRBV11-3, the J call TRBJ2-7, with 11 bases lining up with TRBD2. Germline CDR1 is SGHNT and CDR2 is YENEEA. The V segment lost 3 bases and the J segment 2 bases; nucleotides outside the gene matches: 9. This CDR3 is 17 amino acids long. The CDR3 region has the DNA TGTGCCAGCAGCTTGGTACTAGCGGGAGAGCCGGCCTACGAGCAGTACTTC. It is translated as CASSLVLAGEPAYEQYF.

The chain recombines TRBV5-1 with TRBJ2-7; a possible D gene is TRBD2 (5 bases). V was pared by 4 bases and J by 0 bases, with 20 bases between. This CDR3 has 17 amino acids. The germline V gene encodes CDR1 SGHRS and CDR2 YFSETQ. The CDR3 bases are TGCGCCAGCAGCCCTTTTTCAGCGGCGGAAGGCTCCTACGAGCAGTACTTC. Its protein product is CASSPFSAAEGSYEQYF.

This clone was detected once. The CDR3 DNA follows: TGTGCCAGCAAAGGCGGGGGGTACCAAGAGACCCAGTACTTC. It codes for CASKGGGYQETQYF. The V gene is TRBV28, the J gene TRBJ2-5, with 8 positions matching TRBD2. CDR1 MDHEN and CDR2 SYDVKM come from the germline V gene. J was trimmed by 0 bases and V by 7 bases; bases with no gene match: 4. The CDR3 runs to 14 residues. Complete variable domain (other parts from reference TRBV28 and TRBJ2-5): DVKVTQSSRYLVKRTGEKVFLECVQDMDHENMFWYRQDPGLGLRLIYFSYDVKMKEKGDIPEGYSVSREKKERFSLILESASTNQTSMYLCASKGGGYQETQYFGPGTRLLVL.

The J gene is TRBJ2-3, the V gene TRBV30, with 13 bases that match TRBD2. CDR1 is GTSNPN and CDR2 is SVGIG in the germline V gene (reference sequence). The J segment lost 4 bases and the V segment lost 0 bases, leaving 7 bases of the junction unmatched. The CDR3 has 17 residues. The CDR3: CAWSVRRTSGSSDTQYF. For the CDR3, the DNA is TGTGCCTGGAGTGTTCGACGGACTAGCGGGAGCTCAGATACGCAGTATTTT.

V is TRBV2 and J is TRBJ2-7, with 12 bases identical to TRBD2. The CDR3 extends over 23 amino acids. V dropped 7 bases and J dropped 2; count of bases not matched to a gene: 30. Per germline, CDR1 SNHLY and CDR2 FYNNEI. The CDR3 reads CASIGTGTSGHESARKETYEQYF. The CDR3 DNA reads TGTGCCAGCATTGGGACCGGGACTAGCGGGCACGAAAGTGCCCGAAAAGAGACCTACGAGCAGTACTTC.

Here the CDR3 reads CASSLAGTGRATNEKLFF. The CDR3 bases are TGTGCCAGCAGCTTAGCGGGGACAGGGAGGGCAACTAATGAAAAACTGTTTTTT. The gene calls are TRBV7-9 and TRBJ1-4; 9 positions agree with TRBD1. V trimming: 0 bases; J trimming: 0 bases; junction bases outside the gene matches: 5. CDR1 is SEHNR and CDR2 is FQNEAQ in the germline V gene (reference sequence). This CDR3 is 18 amino acids long.

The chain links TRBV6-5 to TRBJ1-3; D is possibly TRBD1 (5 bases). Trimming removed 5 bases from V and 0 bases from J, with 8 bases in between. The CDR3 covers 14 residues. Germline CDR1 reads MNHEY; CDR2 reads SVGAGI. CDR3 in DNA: TGTGCCAGCAGTCCAGGGCTCTCTGGAAACACCATATATTTT. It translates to CASSPGLSGNTIYF.

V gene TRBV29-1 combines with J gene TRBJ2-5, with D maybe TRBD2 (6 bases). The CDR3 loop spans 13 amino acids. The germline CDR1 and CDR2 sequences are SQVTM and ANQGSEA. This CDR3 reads CGTRRGSGETQYF. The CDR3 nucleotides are TGCGGAACGCGCCGGGGGTCGGGAGAGACCCAGTACTTC.

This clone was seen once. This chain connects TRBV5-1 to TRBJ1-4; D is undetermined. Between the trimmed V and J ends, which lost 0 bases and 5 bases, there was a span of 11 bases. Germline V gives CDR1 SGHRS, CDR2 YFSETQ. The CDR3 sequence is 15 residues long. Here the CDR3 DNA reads TGCGCCAGCAGCTTGGCTGGGAGGGCGAATGAAAAACTGTTTTTT. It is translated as CASSLAGRANEKLFF.

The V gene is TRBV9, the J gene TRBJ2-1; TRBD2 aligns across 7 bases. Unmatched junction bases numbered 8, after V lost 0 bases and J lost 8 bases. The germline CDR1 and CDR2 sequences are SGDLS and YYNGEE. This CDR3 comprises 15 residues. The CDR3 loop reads CASSVGGGRVDEQFF. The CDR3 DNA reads TGTGCCAGCAGCGTAGGGGGGGGGAGGGTGGATGAGCAGTTCTTC.

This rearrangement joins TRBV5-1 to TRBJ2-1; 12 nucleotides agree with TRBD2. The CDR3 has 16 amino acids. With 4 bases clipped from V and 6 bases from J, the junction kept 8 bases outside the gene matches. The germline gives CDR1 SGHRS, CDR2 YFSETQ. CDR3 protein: CASSVQGLAGTNEQFF. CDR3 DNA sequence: TGCGCCAGCAGCGTCCAGGGACTAGCGGGTACCAATGAGCAGTTCTTC.

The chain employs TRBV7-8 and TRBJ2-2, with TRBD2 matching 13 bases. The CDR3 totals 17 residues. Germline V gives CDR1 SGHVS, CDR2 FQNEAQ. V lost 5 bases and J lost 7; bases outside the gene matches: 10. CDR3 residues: CASSPWTSGGNLGELFF. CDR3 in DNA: TGTGCCAGCAGCCCGTGGACTAGCGGGGGAAATCTCGGGGAGCTGTTTTTT.

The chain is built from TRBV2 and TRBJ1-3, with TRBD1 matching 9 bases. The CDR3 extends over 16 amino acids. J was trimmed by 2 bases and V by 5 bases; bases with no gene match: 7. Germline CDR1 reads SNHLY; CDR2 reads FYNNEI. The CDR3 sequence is CASSPGTGFPGNTIYF. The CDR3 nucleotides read TGTGCCAGCAGTCCCGGGACAGGGTTCCCTGGAAACACCATATATTTT.

The CDR3 DNA sequence: TGTGCCAGCAGTACAACGGGAGGCGGTCGCGGTGAGCAGTTCTTC. This gives the protein CASSTTGGGRGEQFF. The rearrangement links TRBV6-5 to TRBJ2-1, with 7 bases that match TRBD2. The CDR3 spans 15 residues. The germline V gene has CDR1 MNHEY and CDR2 SVGAGI. The V gene end was trimmed by 5 bases and the J gene end by 9 bases; junction bases not matched to a gene: 13.

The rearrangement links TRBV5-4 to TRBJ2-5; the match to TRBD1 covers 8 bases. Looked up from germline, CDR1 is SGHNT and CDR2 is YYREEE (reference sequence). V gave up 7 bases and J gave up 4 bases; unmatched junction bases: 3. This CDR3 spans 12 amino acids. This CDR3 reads CASGTGGETQYF. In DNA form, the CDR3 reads TGTGCCAGCGGCACAGGGGGAGAGACCCAGTACTTC.

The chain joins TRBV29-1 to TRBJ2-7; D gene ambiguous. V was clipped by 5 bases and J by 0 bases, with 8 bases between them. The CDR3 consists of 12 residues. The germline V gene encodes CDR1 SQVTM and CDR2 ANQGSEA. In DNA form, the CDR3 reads TGCAGCGTTTTGTACAGCTCCTACGAGCAGTACTTC. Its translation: CSVLYSSYEQYF.

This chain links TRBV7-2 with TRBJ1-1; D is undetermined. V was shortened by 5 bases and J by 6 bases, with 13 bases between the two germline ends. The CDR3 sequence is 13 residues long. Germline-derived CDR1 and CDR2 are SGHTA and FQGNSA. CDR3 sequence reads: CASSAQPGSEAFF. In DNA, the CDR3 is TGTGCCAGCAGCGCCCAGCCGGGATCTGAAGCTTTCTTT.

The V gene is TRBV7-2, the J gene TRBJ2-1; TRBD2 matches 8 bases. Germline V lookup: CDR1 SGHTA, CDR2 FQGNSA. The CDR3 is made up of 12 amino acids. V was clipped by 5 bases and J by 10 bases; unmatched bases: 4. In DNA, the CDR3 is TGTGCCAGCAGCGTGCTAGCGGGCGAGCAGTTCTTC. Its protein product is CASSVLAGEQFF.

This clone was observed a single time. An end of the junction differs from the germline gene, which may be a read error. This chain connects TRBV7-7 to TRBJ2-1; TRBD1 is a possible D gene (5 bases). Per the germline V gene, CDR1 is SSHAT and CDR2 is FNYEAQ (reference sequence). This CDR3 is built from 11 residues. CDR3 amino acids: CASRQIYQQFF. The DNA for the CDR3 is TGTGCTAGCAGACAGATTTATCAGCAGTTCTTC.

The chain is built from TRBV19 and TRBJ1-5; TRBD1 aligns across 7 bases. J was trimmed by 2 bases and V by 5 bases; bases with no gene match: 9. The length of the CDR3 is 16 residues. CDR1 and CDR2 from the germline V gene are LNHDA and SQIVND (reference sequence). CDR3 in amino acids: CASSGGEGAGNQPQHF. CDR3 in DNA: TGTGCCAGTAGTGGGGGAGAGGGGGCAGGCAATCAGCCCCAGCATTTT.

The CDR3 sequence: CASSLRGSDEQYF. In DNA, the CDR3 is TGCGCCAGCAGCTTAAGAGGGTCGGACGAGCAGTACTTC. The J gene is TRBJ2-7, the V gene TRBV5-1; possible D gene TRBD2, 5 bases. V was cut by 2 bases and J by 5 bases, with 11 bases left in between. CDR1 and CDR2 (germline): SGHRS, YFSETQ. This CDR3 spans 13 amino acids.